The clone carrying this T cell receptor (beta chain) was counted a few times. TCRdb's table, derived via immunoSEQ multiplex PCR, lists solely in-frame clones and lacks some. In the table there are some 720,000 clones, roughly 90% of which are singletons. This record comes from a study of shared T cell receptors in the human thymus. Trimming left V 2 bases short and J 7 bases short, with 11 bases between. The CDR3 totals 12 residues. CDR1 and CDR2 from the germline V gene are SQVTM and ANQGSEA. These data were also filed under a second study, of human thymus T cells. Turning to that study: It was healthy Finnish infants having corrective surgery for congenital heart defects who were the donors. Resections that were taken during corrective heart surgery supplied the thymus tissue. Thymic repertoires from unrelated individuals overlapped highly, related research reported.

The receptor was derived from a boy under two years old with a congenital heart defect. The chain combines TRBV29-1 with TRBJ1-1, with D possibly matching TRBD1 (6 bases). Sequenced: thymocytes. The CDR3 DNA reads as TGCAGCGTTGAAACAGGGACAAGTGAAGCTTTCTTT. It yields the protein CSVETGTSEAFF.